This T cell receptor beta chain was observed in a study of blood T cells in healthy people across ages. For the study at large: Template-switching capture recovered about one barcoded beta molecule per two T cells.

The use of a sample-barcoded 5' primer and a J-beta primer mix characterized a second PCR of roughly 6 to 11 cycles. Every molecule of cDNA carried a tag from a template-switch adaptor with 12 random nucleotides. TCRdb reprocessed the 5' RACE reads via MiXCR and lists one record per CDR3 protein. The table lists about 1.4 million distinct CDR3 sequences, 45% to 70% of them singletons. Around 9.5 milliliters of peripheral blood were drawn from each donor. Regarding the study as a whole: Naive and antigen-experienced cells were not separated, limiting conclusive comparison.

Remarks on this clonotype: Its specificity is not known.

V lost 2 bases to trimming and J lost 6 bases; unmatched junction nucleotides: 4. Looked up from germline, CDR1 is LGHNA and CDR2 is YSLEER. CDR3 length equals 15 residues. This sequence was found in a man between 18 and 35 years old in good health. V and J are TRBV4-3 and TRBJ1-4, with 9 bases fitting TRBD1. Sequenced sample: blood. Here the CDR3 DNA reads TGCGCCAGCAGCCAAACAGGGGGCGCCGATGAAAAACTGTTTTTT. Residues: CASSQTGGADEKLFF.